The entry below gives a single T cell receptor beta chain sequence along with its context. Its specific antigen is unknown. Base quality data are lacking; no much larger clone is found one base away. Deletion took 5 bases off V and 1 base off J, with a span of 18 bases between the germline ends. From the cysteine up to the phenylalanine, the CDR3 has a length of 16 residues. Only the CDR3 region is kept as DNA, spanning 48 bases read in frame from base 1. CDR1 and CDR2, looked up from the germline V gene, are SGHAT and FQNNGV. Enrolling through a virtual design, the prospective study's participants ranged in age from roughly 18 to 89 years and lived across 20 to 25 United States geographic areas. Cohort assignment in the prospective study relied on participant-reported clinical history from a screening survey and a study questionnaire. ImmuneRACE Cohort 3 recovered participants were defined by two consecutive negative NP/OP PCR tests, healthcare professional clearance, or symptom resolution. Mobile phlebotomists in the prospective study collected whole blood, serum and a nasopharyngeal or oropharyngeal swab from every participant. Participants in the prospective study had the option to provide additional blood draws and questionnaires over an approximately 2-month period. Before DNA extraction, blood samples from the prospective study were shipped at room temperature or frozen.

The immunoSEQ Assay, a bias-controlled multiplex PCR, was used to amplify TCRbeta CDR3 regions from genomic DNA. As for the authors' bioinformatics: Nucleated cell counts per sample were estimated from amplification of reference gene primers within the assay. Sequence reads were collapsed and filtered to measure the absolute abundance of every unique TCRbeta CDR3 rearrangement. For each sample, productive Simpson clonality was calculated by taking the square root of Simpson's diversity index across productive rearrangements. Held by TCRdb, this immuneACCESS table contains in-frame sequences only and omits some clones. Under half of the omission traces to an unresolved V gene where checked; the cause of the rest is unknown. V and J calls and clone size are as listed in that table; D and trimming were resolved from the DNA. The sample has 390,000 or so clones on record, over 80% of them singletons. The ten largest clones take up over 4.5% of the sample.

The data are from a study of blood T cell repertoires in COVID-19 (dated by TCRdb to 2018 to 2021). In the study overall: Collaborator samples came from the United States, Italy and Spain and covered acute and convalescent phases of COVID-19. The dataset comprised deeply sampled blood TCRbeta repertoires from subjects exposed to, actively infected with, or recovered from COVID-19. The repertoires were released in a freely available public database meant as a resource for research on the immune response to SARS-CoV-2. The samples were drawn from the first 160 participants of the ongoing ImmuneRACE study and from some 1,300 subjects provided by 6 global collaborators. A de-identified subject ID, COVID-19 status, age in years and sex were almost always included in the sample metadata. The material from the prospective study consisted of cDNA or gDNA derived from T cells, B-cell-depleted T cells, or PBMCs. Where available, HLA class I and class II types were obtained from metadata supplied by the sample provider rather than from assay-based typing.

Study-wide findings and limitations: How much clinical and demographic metadata was included differed by source and by participant, and the metadata was provided uncurated.

The specimen sequenced was PBMCs or T cells enriched from blood (not recorded which). The sequence came from a woman aged 50 to 65 who had recovered from COVID-19. This chain joins TRBV11-2 to TRBJ2-7, with a weak D call of TRBD1 (6 bases match). The CDR3 reads as follows: CASSGQGKFGSYEQYF. The DNA reads TGTGCCAGCAGCGGTCAGGGGAAGTTCGGGTCCTACGAGCAGTACTTC.